Listed below are T cell receptor beta chains from one sample, sequenced in a study of shared clonotypes between healthy human individuals. Using immunoSEQ multiplex PCR, the repertoire was profiled, and TCRdb retains in-frame clones only, with some absent. The data show some 1,400,000 clones, over 95% seen once. Sequenced sample: naive CD4+ T cells sorted from blood. The receptors were gathered from a young man in good health. Both conserved end residues are part of each CDR3. A D gene is named only where the DNA matches it firmly. Size values are once, few and many counts, or a class for expanded clones, and some rows have none.

V gene,clone size,J gene,D gene,CDR3 protein,CDR3 DNA
TRBV4-2,NA,TRBJ1-5,NA,CASSLGGDYSNQPQHF,TGTGCCAGCAGCCTGGGGGGGGATTATAGCAATCAGCCCCAGCATTTT
TRBV5-4,NA,TRBJ2-7,NA,CASSLRTSYEQYF,TGTGCCAGCAGCTTAAGGACCTCCTACGAGCAGTACTTC
TRBV10-3,NA,TRBJ1-2,NA,CAISETRLYYGYTF,TGTGCCATCAGTGAGACACGTCTCTACTATGGCTACACCTTC
TRBV10-3,NA,TRBJ2-1,TRBD1,CAISDPGQGEYNEQFF,TGTGCCATCAGCGATCCCGGACAGGGAGAATACAATGAGCAGTTCTTC
TRBV5-1,NA,TRBJ2-7,TRBD2,CASSSFFAPRTSGDQSREQYF,TGCGCCAGCAGCTCATTCTTTGCCCCTAGGACTAGCGGGGATCAGTCTAGGGAGCAGTACTTC
TRBV18,NA,TRBJ1-4,NA,CASSPRNRVGEKLFF,TGTGCCAGCTCACCACGGAACAGGGTGGGTGAAAAACTGTTTTTT
TRBV10-3,NA,TRBJ2-7,NA,CAISEKTQWGYEQYF,TGTGCCATCAGTGAGAAGACACAATGGGGCTACGAGCAGTACTTC
TRBV29-1,NA,TRBJ2-7,NA,CSVGTTAPALGEQYF,TGCAGCGTCGGAACAACGGCCCCTGCCCTCGGCGAGCAGTACTTC
TRBV25-1,NA,TRBJ1-2,NA,CASSEGIGEANYGYTF,TGTGCCAGCAGCGAGGGTATAGGTGAAGCTAACTATGGCTACACCTTC
TRBV18,NA,TRBJ2-2,NA,CASSPISTTGELFF,TGTGCCAGCTCACCTATCAGTACCACCGGGGAGCTGTTTTTT
TRBV11-2,few,TRBJ1-5,NA,CASSPRDGHSNQPQHF,TGTGCCAGCAGCCCCCGGGACGGACATAGCAATCAGCCCCAGCATTTT
TRBV5-1,NA,TRBJ2-4,TRBD2,CASSHGTSGTVRDIQYF,TGCGCCAGCAGCCACGGGACTAGCGGGACCGTGAGAGACATTCAGTACTTC
TRBV5-4,NA,TRBJ1-2,NA,CASSREKVRGYTF,TGTGCCAGCAGCCGAGAGAAGGTGAGGGGCTACACCTTC